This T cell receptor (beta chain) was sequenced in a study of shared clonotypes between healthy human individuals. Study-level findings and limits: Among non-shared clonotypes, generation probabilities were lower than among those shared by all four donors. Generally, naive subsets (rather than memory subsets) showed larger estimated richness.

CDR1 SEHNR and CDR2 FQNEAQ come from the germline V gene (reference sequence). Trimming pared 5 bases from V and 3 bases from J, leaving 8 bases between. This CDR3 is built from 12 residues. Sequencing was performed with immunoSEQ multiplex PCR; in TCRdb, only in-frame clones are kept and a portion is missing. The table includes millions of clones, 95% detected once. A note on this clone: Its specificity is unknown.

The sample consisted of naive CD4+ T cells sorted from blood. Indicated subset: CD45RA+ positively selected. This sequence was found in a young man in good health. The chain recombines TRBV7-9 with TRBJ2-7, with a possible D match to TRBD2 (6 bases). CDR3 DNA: TGTGCCAGCAGCCCGGGACTCTACGAGCAGTACTTC. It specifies CASSPGLYEQYF.